The rows below give T cell receptor beta chains drawn from one sample of a study of metastatic and nonmetastatic thyroid tumors. MiXCR reprocessed the PCR reads for TCRdb. This table has about 2,000 clones, approximately 9.9% appearing once. The sequenced material came from tumor tissue. These receptor sequences come from a female donor with papillary thyroid cancer or a benign thyroid nodule (not recorded which). Some clones in this sample may be carry-over from other donors' samples. Both conserved end residues are part of each CDR3. Each record gives: V gene, D gene, J gene, clone size, CDR3 length, CDR3 DNA, CDR3 protein. The D gene is left open where the match is weak. The size of a clone is reported for some rows only, either as once, few or many, or as a class for expanded clones.

TRBV29-1	TRBD1	TRBJ1-1	many	13	TGCAGCGGAGACAGGGGGATCGGCACTGAAGCTTTCTTT	CSGDRGIGTEAFF
TRBV6-2/TRBV6-3	-	TRBJ1-1	large	15	TGTGCCAGCAGTAGACGACAACTATCGAACACTGAAGCTTTCTTT	CASSRRQLSNTEAFF
TRBV6-1	TRBD1	TRBJ1-5	medium-sized	14	TGTGCCAGCAGTTCCGACAGGGGCTCTCAGCCCCAGCATTTT	CASSSDRGSQPQHF
TRBV2	-	TRBJ1-1	large	15	TGTGCCAGCAGTGTGGAGGGCGGGGAGAACACTGAAGCTTTCTTT	CASSVEGGENTEAFF
TRBV18	-	TRBJ2-1	many	16	TGTGCCAGCTCTCGGGGTGTGAGGGGCAACTACAATGAGCAGTTCTTC	CASSRGVRGNYNEQFF
TRBV5-5	-	TRBJ1-1	many	14	TGTGCCAGCAGCTTGATGTGGGAGGTCACTGAAGCTTTCTTT	CASSLMWEVTEAFF
TRBV18	-	TRBJ2-7	few	15	TGTGCCAGCTCAGGGTTTACAGGGCCCGCCTACGAGCAGTACTTC	CASSGFTGPAYEQYF
TRBV29-1	TRBD2	TRBJ2-7	medium-sized	14	TGCAGCGTTATACTAGCGGGGGCGTTCTACGAGCAGTACTTC	CSVILAGAFYEQYF
TRBV20-1	-	TRBJ1-6	many	14	TGCAGTGCTAGCGGGGAGGCGGTGAACTCACCCCTCCACTTT	CSASGEAVNSPLHF
TRBV20-1	TRBD1	TRBJ2-3	medium-sized	16	TGCAGTGCGAACGACGGGGGACAGGGCCCCACAGATACGCAGTATTTT	CSANDGGQGPTDTQYF
TRBV6-1	-	TRBJ2-7	large	14	TGTGCCAGCAGACAGGGTGCCCTCTCCTACGAGCAGTACTTC	CASRQGALSYEQYF
TRBV18	TRBD2	TRBJ2-4	-	18	TGTGCCAGCTCACCACCGGGGGGTAGCGGGGACTACAAGAACATTCAGTACTTC	CASSPPGGSGDYKNIQYF
TRBV2	-	TRBJ1-2	medium-sized	14	TGTGCCAGCAGCTTTAAGCTTGACGGCTATGGCTACACCTTC	CASSFKLDGYGYTF
TRBV6-2/TRBV6-3	TRBD1	TRBJ2-7	-	15	TGTGCCAGCAGTCAGGGACAGGGCAGCTCCTGCGAGCAGTACTTC	CASSQGQGSSCEQYF
TRBV19	TRBD1	TRBJ2-7	medium-sized	14	TGTGCCAGTAGCACAGGGGACGGGGTCGTCGAGCAGTACTTC	CASSTGDGVVEQYF
TRBV19	-	TRBJ1-1	medium-sized	15	TGTGCCAGTAGTATAACAGGGTGGGGGCACACTGAAGCTTTCTTT	CASSITGWGHTEAFF
TRBV18	-	TRBJ2-7	medium-sized	15	TGTGCCAGCTCACCATTAAACACAGGCTCCTACGAGCAGTACTTC	CASSPLNTGSYEQYF
TRBV2	TRBD1	TRBJ1-5	medium-sized	14	TGTGCCAGCAGTAGGGACAGGGTCAATCAGCCCCAGCATTTT	CASSRDRVNQPQHF
TRBV18	TRBD1	TRBJ1-3	many	15	TGTGCCAGCTCAACTTACGACAGGGCTGGAAACACCATATATTTT	CASSTYDRAGNTIYF
TRBV5-1	-	TRBJ2-2	-	15	TGCGCCAGCAGCTTGGCCTATACTCTCCTTGGGGAGCTGTTTTTT	CASSLAYTLLGELFF
TRBV11-2	-	TRBJ2-7	-	16	TGTGCCAGCAGATTAGATCGGCGGGCCGCCTCGTACGAGCAGTACTTC	CASRLDRRAASYEQYF
TRBV6-1	TRBD1	TRBJ2-3	few	13	TGTGCCAGCAGGGACAGGGGGACAGATACGCAGTATTTT	CASRDRGTDTQYF
TRBV6-1	TRBD1	TRBJ1-6	few	14	TGTGCCAGCAGTCGGGACAGGACTGATTCACCCCTCCACTTT	CASSRDRTDSPLHF
TRBV12-5	-	TRBJ2-3	medium-sized	12	TGTGCTAGTGGTTTGCTTCTGGATACGCAGTATTTT	CASGLLLDTQYF
TRBV29-1	TRBD1	TRBJ2-5	-	13	TGCAGCGTAGGGGACAGGGTCGCTGAGACCCAGTACTTC	CSVGDRVAETQYF
TRBV6-1	-	TRBJ1-1	medium-sized	15	TGTGCCAGCAGCGTAGCACGGGGAATTGGGACTGAAGCTTTCTTT	CASSVARGIGTEAFF
TRBV20-1	TRBD1	TRBJ1-2	medium-sized	13	TGCAGTGCTAGAGATCTTCCAGGGGGTGGCTACACCTTC	CSARDLPGGGYTF
TRBV5-1	-	TRBJ1-2	medium-sized	13	TGCGCCAGCAGCGTCGCTACAGAGCCGCTCTACACCTTC	CASSVATEPLYTF
TRBV4-1	TRBD2	TRBJ2-2	many	17	TGCGCCAGCAGCCAATTGCGGGGGGGCCAGGTCACCGGGGAGCTGTTTTTT	CASSQLRGGQVTGELFF
TRBV9	TRBD1	TRBJ1-1	many	15	TGTGCCAGCAGCGCGGGACAGGGTTATGACACTGAAGCTTTCTTT	CASSAGQGYDTEAFF
TRBV25-1	-	TRBJ2-1	medium-sized	14	TGTGCCAGCAGTTGGGCAGGGGTCCCCCATGAGCAGTTCTTC	CASSWAGVPHEQFF
TRBV6-1	TRBD1	TRBJ1-6	few	16	TGTGCCAGCAGTCCAGGACAGGGTGCTTGTGTTTCACCCCTCCACTTT	CASSPGQGACVSPLHF